Listed here are 27 T cell receptor beta chains from one sample, sequenced in a study of T cell changes during pregnancy in multiple sclerosis. TCRdb keeps only in-frame clones here, not all; method: immunoSEQ multiplex PCR. The sample consists of tens of thousands of clones, 94% of them appearing once. The starting material was CD4+ T cells from peripheral blood mononuclear cells, obtained after pregnancy. The source of these receptors is a female donor with multiple sclerosis, enrolled in a pregnancy study.

The V and J genes are TRBV10-3 and TRBJ1-6; tentatively, D is TRBD1 (6 bases). Germline V lookup: CDR1 ENHRY, CDR2 SYGVKD. The germline V and J ends were trimmed by 4 bases and 8 bases, with 12 bases remaining between them. This CDR3 comprises 14 residues. CDR3 coding DNA: TGTGCCATCAGTGTCAGGAAGGGGGATTCACCCCTCCACTTT. Its protein product is CAISVRKGDSPLHF.

This chain joins TRBV28 and TRBJ2-7, with TRBD1 matching over 9 bases. The germline gives CDR1 MDHEN, CDR2 SYDVKM. The CDR3 spans 16 residues. J lost 2 bases, V lost 0 bases, and 5 bases had no gene match. CDR3 DNA: TGTGCCAGCAGTTTATGGGAGGGACAGGGTACCTACGAGCAGTACTTC. Encoded protein: CASSLWEGQGTYEQYF.

The chain is built from TRBV7-2 and TRBJ1-5; unclear D gene. The length of the CDR3 is 14 residues. Germline CDR1 is SGHTA and CDR2 is FQGNSA. Deletions cut 5 bases from V and 0 bases from J, with 8 bases between. In DNA, the CDR3 is TGTGCCAGCAGCCGCCAGGATAGCAATCAGCCCCAGCATTTT. As protein: CASSRQDSNQPQHF.

V gene TRBV11-1 combines with J gene TRBJ2-7; D uncertain. Trimming stripped 7 bases from V and 6 bases from J, with 13 bases between. The CDR3 extends over 12 amino acids. Germline CDR1 and CDR2: SGHAT and FQDESV (reference sequence). CDR3: CASTDFLGEQYF. The CDR3 nucleotides are TGTGCCAGCACCGACTTCCTAGGCGAGCAGTACTTC.

This chain's CDR3 is CASSRARTTKETQYF. DNA of the CDR3: TGCGCCAGCAGCCGCGCCCGGACAACCAAGGAGACCCAGTACTTC. The chain couples TRBV5-1 to TRBJ2-5; maybe TRBD1 (5 bases). The CDR3 runs 15 residues. Germline V lookup: CDR1 SGHRS, CDR2 YFSETQ. Trimming shortened V by 4 bases and J by 5 bases, and 18 bases separated the two germline ends.

The chain has TRBV7-9 and TRBJ1-5, with TRBD1 matching 8 bases. This CDR3 spans 14 amino acids. Losses at the gene ends were 4 bases for V and 6 bases for J; bases not matched to a gene: 5. Germline CDR1 SEHNR, CDR2 FQNEAQ (reference sequence). The CDR3 DNA sequence: TGTGCCAGCAGCTCGGCCGGGACAGGTCAGCCCCAGCATTTT. It encodes CASSSAGTGQPQHF.

This sequence joins TRBV19 and TRBJ2-1; perhaps TRBD1 as D (5 bases). Trimming took off 5 bases at V and 2 bases at J, with 13 bases between the two ends. The CDR3 runs to 15 residues. The germline CDR1 and CDR2 sequences are LNHDA and SQIVND (reference sequence). The CDR3: CASSANTQAYNEQFF. CDR3 coding DNA: TGTGCCAGTAGTGCAAATACACAGGCCTACAATGAGCAGTTCTTC.

This clone was seen once. V usage is TRBV6-1 and J usage is TRBJ2-3; 9 bases are a match to TRBD2. The V gene end was trimmed by 6 bases and the J gene end by 8 bases; junction bases not matched to a gene: 6. The germline CDR1 and CDR2 sequences are MNHNS and SASEGT. The CDR3 covers 13 residues. The CDR3, as DNA: TGTGCCAGCAGGATAGCGGGAGTAGGTACGCAGTATTTT. Protein: CASRIAGVGTQYF.

This rearrangement joins TRBV28 to TRBJ2-7; TRBD2 matches at 10 bases. V trimming: 8 bases; J trimming: 1 base; junction bases outside the gene matches: 8. The CDR3 sequence is 15 residues long. The germline gives CDR1 MDHEN, CDR2 SYDVKM. The CDR3 coding sequence is TGTGCCAGCCGAAAAGCGGGAGGGCCGTCCTACGAGCAGTACTTC. Translated, it gives CASRKAGGPSYEQYF.

The V and J genes are TRBV5-1 and TRBJ2-1, with 7 nucleotides matching TRBD2. The CDR3 loop spans 13 amino acids. The germline V gene encodes CDR1 SGHRS and CDR2 YFSETQ. The junction had 4 bases not matched to a gene; V was cut back by 5 bases and J by 5 bases. The CDR3 spells CASREAGDNEQFF. CDR3 DNA: TGCGCCAGCAGAGAGGCGGGGGACAATGAGCAGTTCTTC. The full variable domain, completed using reference TRBV5-1 and TRBJ2-1, is KAGVTQTPRYLIKTRGQQVTLSCSPISGHRSVSWYQQTPGQGLQFLFEYFSETQRNKGNFPGRFSGRQFSNSRSEMNVSTLELGDSALYLCASREAGDNEQFFGPGTRLTVL.

The gene calls are TRBV27 and TRBJ2-1; possible D gene TRBD2, 6 bases. Trimming removed 9 bases at V and 7 bases at J, with 19 bases between. Germline loops: CDR1 MNHEY, CDR2 SMNVEV (reference sequence). The CDR3 has 14 residues. CDR3: CARGVNPRENEQFF. The CDR3 DNA reads TGTGCCAGGGGGGTGAACCCCCGGGAGAATGAGCAGTTCTTC.

V gene TRBV11-3 combines with J gene TRBJ2-2, with TRBD2 matching over 7 bases. The CDR3 sequence is 15 residues long. V lost 5 bases and J lost 4; bases outside the gene matches: 7. Germline CDR1 and CDR2: SGHNT and YENEEA. CDR3 DNA: TGTGCCAGCAGCCAAACGGGAGGCACCACCGGGGAGCTGTTTTTT. Encoded protein: CASSQTGGTTGELFF.

The chain carries TRBV5-5 and TRBJ2-1; TRBD2 matches at 8 bases. Germline lookup yields CDR1 SGHKS and CDR2 YYEKEE (reference sequence). The CDR3 is 15 amino acids. The V and J ends lost 1 base and 7 bases, in that order; junction bases with no gene match: 7. CDR3 sequence (DNA): TGTGCCAGCAGCTTGCGCGGGGGGCTAGGGAATGAGCAGTTCTTC. It encodes CASSLRGGLGNEQFF.

V gene TRBV5-1 combines with J gene TRBJ1-2; D gene ambiguous. The CDR3 has 13 amino acids. CDR1 is SGHRS, CDR2 YFSETQ, per germline. The V gene lost 0 bases and the J gene lost 3 bases, with 6 bases spanning the gap. CDR3 DNA: TGCGCCAGCAGCTTGGAGAGGGACTATGGCTACACCTTC. Residues: CASSLERDYGYTF.

This chain connects TRBV28 to TRBJ2-5; unclear D gene. This CDR3 has 14 amino acids. Trimming pared 2 bases from V and 3 bases from J, leaving 10 bases between. CDR1 and CDR2 from the germline V gene are MDHEN and SYDVKM. The CDR3 DNA is TGTGCCAGCAGTTTAGTACAGCTGAAAGAGACCCAGTACTTC. This sequence encodes CASSLVQLKETQYF. Using reference TRBV28 and TRBJ2-5 for the parts outside the CDR3, the full variable domain is DVKVTQSSRYLVKRTGEKVFLECVQDMDHENMFWYRQDPGLGLRLIYFSYDVKMKEKGDIPEGYSVSREKKERFSLILESASTNQTSMYLCASSLVQLKETQYFGPGTRLLVL.

This chain uses TRBV6-5 with TRBJ1-5; TRBD1 agrees at 9 bases. The germline V gene has CDR1 MNHEY and CDR2 SVGAGI. V was pared by 6 bases and J by 4 bases, with 7 bases of the junction left unmatched. CDR3 size: 15 residues. The CDR3 DNA reads TGTGCCAGCAGAACCAGGACAGGGGATAATCAGCCCCAGCATTTT. This encodes CASRTRTGDNQPQHF.

This chain uses TRBV27 with TRBJ1-2, with TRBD1 as a possible D gene (5 bases). CDR3 length: 14 amino acids. From germline, CDR1 is MNHEY and CDR2 SMNVEV (reference sequence). Trimming took off 3 bases at V and 8 bases at J, with 16 bases between the two ends. This CDR3 reads CASSFRAGTRGYTF. The CDR3 DNA reads as TGTGCCAGCAGTTTTCGCGCCGGGACTCGGGGCTACACCTTC.

Only one count was recorded for this clone. The chain has TRBV4-2 and TRBJ1-2; 8 bases map to TRBD1. The germline V gene has CDR1 LGHNA and CDR2 YNFKEQ. Trimming at V came to 4 bases and at J to 4 bases, leaving 14 bases not matched to a gene. The CDR3 sequence is 17 residues long. Here the CDR3 reads CASSLPSPGQGPYGYTF. DNA for the CDR3: TGTGCCAGCAGCCTTCCTTCCCCCGGACAGGGCCCCTATGGCTACACCTTC.

The J gene is TRBJ2-1, the V gene TRBV5-1; TRBD2 matches at 8 bases. V dropped 4 bases and J dropped 8; count of bases not matched to a gene: 11. Germline CDR1 SGHRS, CDR2 YFSETQ. This CDR3 comprises 15 residues. The CDR3: CASSHVGTSFDEQFF. CDR3 coding DNA: TGCGCCAGCAGCCACGTAGGGACTAGTTTCGATGAGCAGTTCTTC.

The rearrangement joins TRBV5-3 to TRBJ2-3, with D perhaps matching TRBD2 (6 bases). TRBV5-3 is filed as an ORF, its function uncertain. The CDR3 consists of 17 residues. Trimming removed 1 base from V and 3 bases from J, with 18 bases in between. CDR3 protein: CARSLPRRMGGTDTQYF. The CDR3 nucleotides are TGTGCCAGAAGCTTGCCACGACGGATGGGGGGTACAGATACGCAGTATTTT.

The CDR3 DNA follows: TGTGCCAGCAGCCAAGTTTTACGGGGGGAGGTGGAGCAGTACTTC. Amino acids: CASSQVLRGEVEQYF. This sequence joins TRBV4-2 and TRBJ2-7, with TRBD2 matching 7 bases. V trimming: 1 base; J trimming: 7 bases; junction bases outside the gene matches: 10. Per germline, CDR1 LGHNA and CDR2 YNFKEQ. There are 15 residues in the CDR3.

V usage is TRBV7-2 and J usage is TRBJ2-1, with TRBD2 matching over 10 bases. V shed 3 bases, J shed 8 bases, and the junction held 13 bases outside the gene matches. The CDR3 runs to 17 residues. Per germline, CDR1 SGHTA and CDR2 FQGNSA. For the CDR3, the DNA is TGTGCCAGCAGCTTCCGGGGAGCGGGAGGGCCAAGGGATGAGCAGTTCTTC. Its protein product is CASSFRGAGGPRDEQFF.

V usage is TRBV14 and J usage is TRBJ2-1; D gene ambiguous. This CDR3 spans 16 amino acids. Germline assignment: CDR1 SGHDN and CDR2 FVKESK. Trimming shortened V by 0 bases and J by 6 bases, and 15 bases separated the two germline ends. The CDR3 coding sequence is TGTGCCAGCAGCCAAGATTTAAGTGGGTCAGGCAATGAGCAGTTCTTC. Translated: CASSQDLSGSGNEQFF.

The chain has TRBV5-1 and TRBJ2-1; TRBD2 matches at 8 bases. The CDR3 is 15 amino acids. The germline gives CDR1 SGHRS, CDR2 YFSETQ. Trimming cost V 5 bases and J 1 base; bases outside gene matches: 5. CDR3 sequence: CASSGLAGSYNEQFF. CDR3 nucleotide sequence: TGCGCCAGCAGTGGACTAGCCGGGTCCTACAATGAGCAGTTCTTC.

This chain joins TRBV5-1 and TRBJ2-4; TRBD1 matches 9 bases. The junction had 6 bases not matched to a gene; V was cut back by 2 bases and J by 0 bases. Germline assignment: CDR1 SGHRS and CDR2 YFSETQ. The CDR3 is 17 amino acids. CDR3 region: CASSFKTGGLAKNIQYF. The CDR3 nucleotides are TGCGCCAGCAGCTTCAAGACAGGGGGACTAGCCAAAAACATTCAGTACTTC.

This clone was counted once. This sequence joins TRBV18 and TRBJ2-5; TRBD2 matches 9 bases. V shed 3 bases and J 0 bases; nucleotides not matched to a gene: 8. This CDR3 comprises 17 residues. The germline CDR1 and CDR2 sequences are KGHSH and LQKENI. CDR3 amino acids: CASSPISGSPNQETQYF. The CDR3 coding sequence is TGTGCCAGCTCACCGATTAGCGGGAGTCCCAACCAAGAGACCCAGTACTTC. The whole variable domain, filled in from reference TRBV18 and TRBJ2-5, reads NAGVMQNPRHLVRRRGQEARLRCSPMKGHSHVYWYRQLPEEGLKFMVYLQKENIIDESGMPKERFSAEFPKEGPSILRIQQVVRGDSAAYFCASSPISGSPNQETQYFGPGTRLLVL.

Only one count was recorded for this clone. The V gene is TRBV5-1, the J gene TRBJ1-1; 10 bases are shared with TRBD1. The CDR3 is 16 residues long. Trimming cost V 0 bases and J 5 bases; bases outside gene matches: 7. Per germline, CDR1 SGHRS and CDR2 YFSETQ. As DNA, the CDR3 is TGCGCCAGCAGCTTGGGGGTATGGGACAGGGGAACTGAAGCTTTCTTT. Amino acids: CASSLGVWDRGTEAFF.